One and the same sample provided the 17 T cell receptor beta chains below, sequenced in a study of blood T cell repertoires in COVID-19. Measured with immunoSEQ multiplex PCR; TCRdb has only the in-frame clones, and not every one. The table lists 200,000 to 250,000 clones, around 84% of them singletons. Sample: peripheral blood. These receptor sequences come from a woman aged 80 or older with active or convalescent COVID-19.

The chain uses TRBV4-3 and TRBJ1-2; a weak D match, TRBD1 (5 bases). Trimming cost V 3 bases and J 2 bases, with 13 bases left between them. Germline V gene lookup returns CDR1 LGHNA and CDR2 YSLEER. This CDR3 region has 15 residues. DNA of the CDR3: TGCGCCAGCAGCCACCGCAGGGAAGGGAACTATGGCTACACCTTC. It yields the protein CASSHRREGNYGYTF.

The chain has TRBV30 and TRBJ2-7, with TRBD1 matching 9 bases. V lost 5 bases to trimming and J lost 2 bases; unmatched junction nucleotides: 7. Germline assignment: CDR1 GTSNPN and CDR2 SVGIG (reference sequence). The CDR3 is 14 residues long. CDR3 sequence: CAWASGQGTYEQYF. The CDR3 DNA is TGTGCCTGGGCCTCGGGACAGGGTACCTACGAGCAGTACTTC.

Only a few counts were recorded for this clone. The chain has TRBV10-3 and TRBJ1-3, with D uncertain. The germline CDR1 and CDR2 sequences are ENHRY and SYGVKD. The V and J ends lost 6 bases and 8 bases respectively, with 11 bases between them. The CDR3 length is 12 residues. CDR3 residues: CAISQAGDTIYF. CDR3 in DNA: TGTGCCATCAGCCAAGCCGGGGACACCATATATTTT.

This clone showed up just a few times. The chain has TRBV11-3 and TRBJ2-3, with D unclear. Between the trimmed V and J ends, which lost 4 bases and 3 bases, there was a span of 11 bases. The CDR3 runs to 14 residues. Looked up from germline, CDR1 is SGHNT and CDR2 is YENEEA. CDR3 loop: CASSYRSLTDTQYF. As DNA, the CDR3 is TGTGCCAGCAGCTACCGGTCCTTAACAGATACGCAGTATTTT. Full variable domain (outside the CDR3, taken from reference TRBV11-3 and TRBJ2-3): EAGVVQSPRYKIIEKKQPVAFWCNPISGHNTLYWYLQNLGQGPELLIRYENEEAVDDSQLPKDRFSAERLKGVDSTLKIQPAELGDSAVYLCASSYRSLTDTQYFGPGTRLTVL.

The chain links TRBV6-2 or TRBV6-3 to TRBJ1-1; possible D gene TRBD1, 6 bases. This CDR3 spans 13 amino acids. CDR1 is MNHEY, CDR2 SVGEGT, per germline. The ends were cut back, 7 bases at V and 4 bases at J, with 13 bases in the middle. The CDR3: CASTPRGTTEAFF. DNA for the CDR3: TGTGCCAGCACCCCCAGGGGAACCACTGAAGCTTTCTTT.

V usage is TRBV5-6 and J usage is TRBJ1-3; D gene uncertain. CDR3 size: 17 residues. V gave up 0 bases and J gave up 0 bases, with 13 bases separating them. Germline loops: CDR1 SGHDT, CDR2 YYEEEE. CDR3 loop: CASSLVLSGISGNTIYF. The CDR3 DNA is TGTGCCAGCAGCTTGGTGTTGTCGGGGATCTCTGGAAACACCATATATTTT.

The CDR3 nucleotides read TGCGCCAGCAGCTTGGTAACTACCAACTACAATGAGCAGTTCTTC. Its translation is CASSLVTTNYNEQFF. The chain is built from TRBV5-1 and TRBJ2-1; D is undetermined. The CDR3 is 15 residues long. Germline V gene sequence: CDR1 SGHRS, CDR2 YFSETQ. Trimming took 0 bases from V and 3 from J, leaving 10 bases between them.

The CDR3 spells CASSLVKGSYGYTF. For the CDR3, the DNA is TGTGCCAGCAGCTTGGTAAAGGGGTCCTATGGCTACACCTTC. The rearrangement joins TRBV11-1 to TRBJ1-2; possibly TRBD1 for D (5 bases). The V and J ends lost 3 bases and 4 bases respectively, with 12 bases between them. The CDR3 has 14 amino acids. Germline CDR1 reads SGHAT; CDR2 reads FQDESV (reference sequence).

V is TRBV27 and J is TRBJ2-1; maybe TRBD1 (6 bases). The V gene lost 4 bases and the J gene lost 0 bases, with 13 bases spanning the gap. From germline, CDR1 is MNHEY and CDR2 SMNVEV (reference sequence). The CDR3 has 16 amino acids. The CDR3: CASSSRQASSYNEQFF. CDR3 in DNA: TGTGCCAGCAGTTCCCGACAGGCGAGCTCCTACAATGAGCAGTTCTTC.

CDR3 loop: CASSGSDSGETQYF. CDR3 DNA sequence: TGTGCCAGCAGCGGAAGCGATTCAGGGGAGACCCAGTACTTC. The rearrangement links TRBV7-3 to TRBJ2-5, with D possibly being TRBD1 (5 bases). Per the germline V gene, CDR1 is SGHTA and CDR2 is FQGTGA. With 5 bases removed from V and 5 bases from J, the gap between germline ends came to 15 bases. The CDR3 has 14 amino acids.

This clone was seen more than once but under ten times. The chain uses TRBV19 and TRBJ1-5; perhaps TRBD1 as D (5 bases). The CDR3 consists of 13 residues. V lost 8 bases and J lost 9, with 17 bases in between. Germline lookup yields CDR1 LNHDA and CDR2 SQIVND (reference sequence). The CDR3 sequence is CASAAGLSLPQHF. Here the CDR3 DNA reads TGTGCCAGTGCTGCAGGGTTGAGTTTGCCCCAGCATTTT. Full variable domain (missing parts from reference TRBV19 and TRBJ1-5): DGGITQSPKYLFRKEGQNVTLSCEQNLNHDAMYWYRQDPGQGLRLIYYSQIVNDFQKGDIAEGYSVSREKKESFPLTVTSAQKNPTAFYLCASAAGLSLPQHFGDGTRLSIL.

The chain has TRBV23-1 and TRBJ2-2; 8 bases agree with TRBD1. TRBV23-1 is designated an ORF whose function remains uncertain. The CDR3 contains 15 residues. Trimming removed 9 bases from V and 5 bases from J; junction bases left unmatched: 11. CDR3 DNA sequence: TGCGCCAGGGACCAGAGGACAGGGACTACCGGGGAGCTGTTTTTT. It codes for CARDQRTGTTGELFF.

In its sample, this clone was seen once. The chain links TRBV10-2 to TRBJ2-2, with 8 positions matching TRBD2. J gave up 2 bases and V 6 bases, and 20 bases lay outside the gene matches. Germline V CDR1 and CDR2: WSHSY, SAAADI. This CDR3 spans 20 amino acids. The CDR3 nucleotides are TGCGCCAGCAGGACTACCTCTAACGTAGCGGGGTCCCTCAACACCGGGGAGCTGTTTTTT. Protein sequence: CASRTTSNVAGSLNTGELFF.

The V call is TRBV5-4, the J call TRBJ2-2; 7 bases line up with TRBD2. Germline-derived CDR1 and CDR2 are SGHNT and YYREEE (reference sequence). The V segment lost 4 bases and the J segment 1 base; nucleotides outside the gene matches: 13. The CDR3 is 18 residues long. CDR3 sequence (DNA): TGTGCCAGCAGCCCTACCCTGGGAGGGATCAAGAACACCGGGGAGCTGTTTTTT. Translating gives CASSPTLGGIKNTGELFF.

V and J are TRBV6-6 and TRBJ1-4; D is unresolved. Trimming took off 4 bases at V and 1 base at J, with 10 bases between the two ends. The CDR3 loop spans 15 amino acids. The germline V gene has CDR1 MNHNY and CDR2 SVGAGI (reference sequence). CDR3 sequence: CASSSLMVTNEKLFF. CDR3 in DNA: TGTGCCAGCAGTTCACTTATGGTAACTAATGAAAAACTGTTTTTT.

The chain carries TRBV18 and TRBJ1-1, with D possibly TRBD1 on 5 matching bases. Trimming removed 2 bases at V and 5 bases at J, with 6 bases between. Per the germline V gene, CDR1 is KGHSH and CDR2 is LQKENI. This CDR3 comprises 12 residues. CDR3 in amino acids: CASSPKGTEAFF. CDR3 DNA: TGTGCCAGCTCACCAAAGGGGACTGAAGCTTTCTTT.

The chain combines TRBV11-2 with TRBJ1-6, with unresolved D. Germline V CDR1 and CDR2: SGHAT, FQNNGV. Trimming took off 5 bases at V and 1 base at J, with 3 bases between the two ends. The CDR3 sequence is 13 residues long. This chain's CDR3 is CASSQSYNSPLHF. CDR3 nucleotide sequence: TGTGCCAGCAGCCAGTCCTATAATTCACCCCTCCACTTT.